The 8 T cell receptor beta chains below come from one sample, sequenced in a study of blood T cell repertoires in COVID-19. Generated by immunoSEQ multiplex PCR, the TCRdb table keeps only in-frame clones and is missing some. The table has about 190,000 clones, 90% seen once; the top ten hold about 0.58%. The sequenced sample consisted of peripheral blood. These receptors were obtained from a man aged 45 to 65 with acute or convalescent COVID-19.

The gene calls are TRBV27 and TRBJ1-2; D might be TRBD1 (6 bases). The CDR3 is 14 residues long. CDR1 MNHEY and CDR2 SMNVEV come from the germline V gene (reference sequence). V shed 2 bases and J shed 6 bases, with 13 bases lying between them. The CDR3 nucleotides are TGTGCCAGCAGTTTAGACCCTCGACAGGATGGCTACACCTTC. Translating gives CASSLDPRQDGYTF.

The CDR3 coding sequence is TGTGCCAGCAGCTTTGACAGGGCCCCCTACGAGCAGTACTTC. Translation gives CASSFDRAPYEQYF. The chain links TRBV5-4 to TRBJ2-7; TRBD1 aligns across 7 bases. From germline, CDR1 is SGHNT and CDR2 YYREEE (reference sequence). The J segment lost 2 bases and the V segment lost 2 bases, leaving 4 bases of the junction unmatched. This CDR3 has 14 residues.

V gene TRBV3-1 (or the pseudogene TRBV3-2) combines with J gene TRBJ2-1; 10 nucleotides agree with TRBD2. V shed 1 base and J 8 bases; nucleotides not matched to a gene: 8. This CDR3 contains 16 residues. Germline V gene lookup returns CDR1 LGHDT and CDR2 YNNKEL (reference sequence). CDR3 nucleotides: TGTGCCAGCAGCCAAGGGACTAGCGGCCTGGGCTATGAGCAGTTCTTC. This encodes CASSQGTSGLGYEQFF.

This chain uses TRBV21-1 with TRBJ1-1; TRBD1 was called by the table and not checked on the DNA. TRBV21-1 is a recognized pseudogene. The CDR3 loop spans 13 amino acids. CDR3 sequence (DNA): TGTGCCAGCAGCACTACAGGGAACACTGAAGCTTTCTTT. Translating it yields CASSTTGNTEAFF.

This chain joins TRBV7-3 and TRBJ2-6; 10 bases map to TRBD1. Trimming removed 2 bases from V and 5 bases from J; junction bases left unmatched: 9. Germline CDR1 and CDR2: SGHTA and FQGTGA. The CDR3 loop spans 18 amino acids. The CDR3 coding sequence is TGTGCCAGCAGCTTAGGTTGGGGACAGGGGTCCAGGGCCAACGTCCTGACTTTC. Protein product: CASSLGWGQGSRANVLTF.

The chain joins TRBV3-1 (or the pseudogene TRBV3-2) to TRBJ2-3, with 8 bases matching TRBD1. The CDR3 length is 16 residues. The trim removed 4 bases at V and 2 bases at J, leaving 8 bases unmatched. Germline loops: CDR1 LGHDT, CDR2 YNNKEL (reference sequence). The CDR3 is CASSRKRQGITDTQYF. The DNA of the CDR3 is TGTGCCAGCAGCCGCAAACGACAGGGGATCACAGATACGCAGTATTTT.

This sequence joins TRBV15 and TRBJ1-3; D remains unclear. The CDR3 is made up of 13 amino acids. The germline gives CDR1 LNHNV, CDR2 YYDKDF (reference sequence). V dropped 0 bases and J dropped 6 bases, with 6 bases sitting between them. CDR3 protein: CATSRDAVNTIYF. Written as DNA, the CDR3 is TGTGCCACCAGCAGAGATGCGGTAAACACCATATATTTT.

V gene TRBV6-1 combines with J gene TRBJ1-2; D not certain. Germline V lookup: CDR1 MNHNS, CDR2 SASEGT. The CDR3 is made up of 15 amino acids. V was shortened by 3 bases and J by 5 bases, with 16 bases between the two germline ends. The CDR3 is CASSEGRALRYGYTF. In nucleotides, the CDR3 is TGTGCCAGCAGTGAGGGGAGGGCCCTTCGGTATGGCTACACCTTC.